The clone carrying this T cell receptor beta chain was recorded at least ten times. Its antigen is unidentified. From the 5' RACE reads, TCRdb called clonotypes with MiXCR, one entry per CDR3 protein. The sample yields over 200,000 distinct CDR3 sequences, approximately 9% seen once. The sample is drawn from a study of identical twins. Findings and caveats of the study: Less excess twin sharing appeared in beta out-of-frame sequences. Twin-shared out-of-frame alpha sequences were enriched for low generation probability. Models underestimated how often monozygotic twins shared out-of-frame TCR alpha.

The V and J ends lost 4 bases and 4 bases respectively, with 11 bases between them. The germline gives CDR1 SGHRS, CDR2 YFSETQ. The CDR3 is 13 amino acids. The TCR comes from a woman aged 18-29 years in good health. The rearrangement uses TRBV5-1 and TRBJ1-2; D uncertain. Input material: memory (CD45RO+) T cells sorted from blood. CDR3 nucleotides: TGCGCCAGCAGCCGATTGGAGCCCTATGGCTACACCTTC. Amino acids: CASSRLEPYGYTF.